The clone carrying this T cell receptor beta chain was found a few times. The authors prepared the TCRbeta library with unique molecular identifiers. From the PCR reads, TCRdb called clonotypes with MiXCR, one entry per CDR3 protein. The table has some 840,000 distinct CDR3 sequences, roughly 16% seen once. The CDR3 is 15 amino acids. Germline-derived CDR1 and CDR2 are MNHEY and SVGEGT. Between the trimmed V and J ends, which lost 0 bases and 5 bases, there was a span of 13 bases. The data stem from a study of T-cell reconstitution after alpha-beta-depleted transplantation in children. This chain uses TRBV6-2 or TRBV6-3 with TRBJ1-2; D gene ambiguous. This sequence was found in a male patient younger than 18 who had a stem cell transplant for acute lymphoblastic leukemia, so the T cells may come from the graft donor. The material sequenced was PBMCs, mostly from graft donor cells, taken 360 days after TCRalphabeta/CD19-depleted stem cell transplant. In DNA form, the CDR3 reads TGTGCCAGCAGTTACTCGAAAGGGTCTTCTTATGGCTACACCTTC. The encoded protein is CASSYSKGSSYGYTF.